The 4 T cell receptor beta chains given below trace back to one sample, sequenced in a study of T cells in Graves' hyperthyroidism and ophthalmopathy. Template material for amplifying TCR beta CDR3 regions consisted of RNA transcripts. Initially, a first-round RT-PCR of the TCR CDR3 employed the HTBI primer set. TCRdb passed the multiplex PCR reads through MiXCR, listing each CDR3 protein once. The sample consists of more than 350,000 distinct CDR3 sequences, roughly 17% of them appearing once. The specimen sequenced was blood. The receptors shown here come from a woman aged 25 to 39 with Graves' hyperthyroidism that later progressed to Graves' ophthalmopathy.

This clonotype came up many times. The V call is TRBV7-2, the J call TRBJ2-1; 11 bases line up with TRBD2. The CDR3 length is 17 residues. Germline assignment: CDR1 SGHTA and CDR2 FQGNSA. Trimming cost V 10 bases and J 8 bases; bases outside gene matches: 19. The CDR3 DNA reads TGTGCCACGGACCGGCTGAATAGCGGGGGGGCCAGGGATGAGCAGTTCTTC. It translates to CATDRLNSGGARDEQFF.

This clonotype was counted ten times or more. The gene calls are TRBV14 and TRBJ1-1; D is unclear. The CDR3 sequence is 13 residues long. Germline assignment: CDR1 SGHDN and CDR2 FVKESK. V dropped 3 bases and J dropped 0 bases, with 5 bases sitting between them. The CDR3 spells CASSQGMNTEAFF. The CDR3 DNA reads as TGTGCCAGCAGCCAGGGCATGAACACTGAAGCTTTCTTT. Looking up the rest from reference TRBV14 and TRBJ1-1 gives the full variable domain: EAGVTQFPSHSVIEKGQTVTLRCDPISGHDNLYWYRRVMGKEIKFLLHFVKESKQDESGMPNNRFLAERTGGTYSTLKVQPAELEDSGVYFCASSQGMNTEAFFGQGTRLTVV.

With regard to this clonotype: The conserved phenylalanine or tryptophan is not found at the CDR3 terminus, so this likely reflects a read error. The chain employs TRBV10-3 and TRBJ1-5; 10 nucleotides align to TRBD1. This CDR3 contains 13 residues. Germline CDR1 ENHRY, CDR2 SYGVKD. V trimming: 10 bases; J trimming: 2 bases; junction bases outside the gene matches: 2. As DNA, the CDR3 is TGTGCCACCGGGACAGGGGGCAATCAGCCCCAGCATTCT. It specifies CATGTGGNQPQHS.

The V gene is TRBV29-1, the J gene TRBJ2-1; no reliable D call. Looked up from germline, CDR1 is SQVTM and CDR2 is ANQGSEA. V was cut by 7 bases and J by 6 bases, with 13 bases left in between. This CDR3 has 12 amino acids. CDR3 sequence reads: CSARRASNEQFF. The CDR3 DNA sequence: TGCAGCGCCCGAAGGGCTAGCAATGAGCAGTTCTTC.